The T cell receptor beta chain described here comes from a study of T cell clones after liver transplantation. Germline loops: CDR1 MNHNS, CDR2 SASEGT. With 5 bases removed from V and 7 bases from J, the gap between germline ends came to 14 bases. The CDR3 length is 14 residues. Assay: immunoSEQ multiplex PCR; the TCRdb copy retains only in-frame clones and omits some. The profile shows more than 95,000 clones, 90% of them singletons. This material consisted of CD4+ T cells from blood, taken 12 months after liver transplant. The chain combines TRBV6-1 with TRBJ1-4; D gene unclear. The clonotype was recovered from a human patient who received a liver transplant. The graft donor may have contributed some T cells. Here the CDR3 DNA reads TGTGCCAGCAGTCGTGGGTCCCTGTTTGAAAAACTGTTTTTT. Its translation is CASSRGSLFEKLFF.